This TCR beta chain was captured in a study of blood T cell repertoires in COVID-19. Study overall: Samples taken during acute and convalescent COVID-19 were collected in the United States, Italy and Spain. PBMCs, B-cell-depleted T cells, or T cells were the source of the cDNA or gDNA that made up the material.

The CDR3 is 13 amino acids. Germline values: CDR1 MNHEY, CDR2 SVGAGI. The V and J ends lost 2 bases and 3 bases respectively, with 5 bases between them. Clones were read by immunoSEQ multiplex PCR, and TCRdb kept only the in-frame ones, dropping some. This table has 300,000 to 400,000 clones, 90% appearing once. The rearrangement links TRBV6-5 to TRBJ1-3; D perhaps matches TRBD1 (5 bases). Sequenced: peripheral blood. The sequence came from a woman between 25 and 40 years old with COVID-19, enrolled during active disease. The CDR3: CASSYRGGNTIYF. The CDR3 region has the DNA TGTGCCAGCAGTTACAGGGGTGGAAACACCATATATTTT.